Listed here are 29 T cell receptor beta chains from one sample, sequenced in a study of blood T cell repertoires in COVID-19. Sequencing was performed with immunoSEQ multiplex PCR; in TCRdb, only in-frame clones are kept and a portion is missing. The repertoire holds tens of thousands of clones, just over 85% seen once, with approximately 1.9% in the top ten. The sequencing sample was made of peripheral blood. Receptors were obtained from a woman over 75 with active or convalescent COVID-19.

CDR3 in DNA: TGTGCCAGCAGCTCCCTCTCCGGGACAGTCTATGGCTACACCTTC. It translates to CASSSLSGTVYGYTF. This chain connects TRBV7-2 to TRBJ1-2; 7 positions agree with TRBD1. The germline gives CDR1 SGHTA, CDR2 FQGNSA. The CDR3 is made up of 15 amino acids. Losses at the gene ends were 4 bases for V and 4 bases for J; bases not matched to a gene: 9.

The chain combines TRBV19 with TRBJ2-1; the D gene is possibly TRBD2 (6 bases). The V gene lost 6 bases and the J gene lost 10 bases, with 28 bases spanning the gap. CDR1 LNHDA and CDR2 SQIVND come from the germline V gene (reference sequence). The CDR3 sequence is 17 residues long. CDR3 in DNA: TGTGCCAGTAGCGTGGGGAAATGGGGCGGGACCCGTGGGGAGCAGTTCTTC. Amino acid sequence: CASSVGKWGGTRGEQFF.

The CDR3 reads CASSETYNEQFF. The CDR3 DNA sequence: TGTGCCAGCAGTGAGACTTACAATGAGCAGTTCTTC. The rearrangement links TRBV2 to TRBJ2-1; D is unclear. Germline CDR1 SNHLY, CDR2 FYNNEI. This CDR3 has 12 amino acids. The V end lost 3 bases, the J end lost 4 bases, and 4 bases lay between the germline ends. Full variable domain (rest looked up from reference TRBV2 and TRBJ2-1): EPEVTQTPSHQVTQMGQEVILRCVPISNHLYFYWYRQILGQKVEFLVSFYNNEISEKSEIFDDQFSVERPDGSNFTLKIRSTKLEDSAMYFCASSETYNEQFFGPGTRLTVL.

V usage is TRBV12-3 or TRBV12-4 and J usage is TRBJ1-2, with no clear D. V dropped 0 bases and J dropped 8 bases, with 7 bases sitting between them. The CDR3 length is 12 residues. The CDR3 reads CASSLAQRGYTF. The CDR3 DNA is TGTGCCAGCAGTTTAGCCCAGAGGGGCTACACCTTC.

The rearrangement joins TRBV12-3 or TRBV12-4 to TRBJ2-5; D ambiguous. Trimming removed 3 bases at V and 1 base at J, with 6 bases between. The CDR3 is 13 residues long. Written as DNA, the CDR3 is TGTGCCAGCAGTTTTATCCTCCAAGAGACCCAGTACTTC. Residues: CASSFILQETQYF.

J is TRBJ1-1 and V is TRBV5-6; 10 bases fit TRBD1. Germline values: CDR1 SGHDT, CDR2 YYEEEE. The CDR3 totals 16 residues. V trimming: 4 bases; J trimming: 0 bases; junction bases outside the gene matches: 6. This CDR3 is CASSRDRGSLNTEAFF. The CDR3 nucleotides are TGTGCCAGCAGCCGGGACAGGGGCTCCTTGAACACTGAAGCTTTCTTT.

The V and J genes are TRBV30 and TRBJ2-7; D gene uncertain. The ends were cut back, 3 bases at V and 8 bases at J, with 11 bases in the middle. Germline values: CDR1 GTSNPN, CDR2 SVGIG (reference sequence). The CDR3 spans 11 residues. CDR3 DNA sequence: TGTGCCTGGAGGGTAGATATCCAGCAGTACTTC. This encodes CAWRVDIQQYF.

The J gene is TRBJ1-5, the V gene TRBV6-2 or TRBV6-3; D is unresolved. In germline, CDR1 is MNHEY, CDR2 SVGEGT. Trimming shortened V by 5 bases and J by 6 bases, and 11 bases separated the two germline ends. The CDR3 contains 13 residues. This CDR3 is CASSPSGIQPQHF. CDR3 DNA: TGTGCCAGCAGTCCGTCGGGGATTCAGCCCCAGCATTTT.

The chain employs TRBV19 and TRBJ2-5, with 13 positions matching TRBD2. From germline, CDR1 is LNHDA and CDR2 SQIVND (reference sequence). With 4 bases clipped from V and 1 base from J, the junction kept 3 bases outside the gene matches. This CDR3 comprises 16 residues. Here the CDR3 reads CASSTGLAGRQETQYF. The CDR3 DNA sequence: TGTGCCAGTAGTACGGGACTAGCGGGGCGCCAAGAGACCCAGTACTTC.

This clone has a single count. V and J are TRBV5-1 and TRBJ2-2; TRBD2 is a possible D gene (6 bases). CDR1 SGHRS and CDR2 YFSETQ come from the germline V gene. V lost 6 bases and J 5 bases, leaving 14 bases between the germline ends. This CDR3 is built from 14 residues. For the CDR3, the DNA is TGCGCCAGCAAAGTGGGACTGGAAACCGGGGAGCTGTTTTTT. It specifies CASKVGLETGELFF. The whole variable domain, remainder taken from reference TRBV5-1 and TRBJ2-2, is KAGVTQTPRYLIKTRGQQVTLSCSPISGHRSVSWYQQTPGQGLQFLFEYFSETQRNKGNFPGRFSGRQFSNSRSEMNVSTLELGDSALYLCASKVGLETGELFFGEGSRLTVL.

This clone was found a few times. The genes are TRBV6-5 and TRBJ2-3, with TRBD1 as a possible D gene (6 bases). V was pared by 6 bases and J by 3 bases, with 16 bases between. Germline CDR1 reads MNHEY; CDR2 reads SVGAGI. This CDR3 has 15 amino acids. The CDR3 DNA reads TGTGCCAGCAGCGATACAGGGTTTAGGACAGATACGCAGTATTTT. Its protein product is CASSDTGFRTDTQYF.

The chain combines TRBV5-1 with TRBJ1-4, with D possibly TRBD1 on 5 matching bases. Between the trimmed V and J ends, which lost 1 base and 0 bases, there was a span of 7 bases. Germline V gene sequence: CDR1 SGHRS, CDR2 YFSETQ. This CDR3 has 15 residues. CDR3 amino acids: CASSLTGATNEKLFF. The CDR3, as DNA: TGCGCCAGCAGCTTGACAGGAGCAACTAATGAAAAACTGTTTTTT.

The chain recombines TRBV19 with TRBJ1-6; tentatively, D is TRBD1 (6 bases). This CDR3 spans 14 amino acids. Deletions cut 8 bases from V and 9 bases from J, with 17 bases between. Germline-derived CDR1 and CDR2 are LNHDA and SQIVND (reference sequence). CDR3 region: CASGGQSDFSPLHF. The CDR3 region has the DNA TGTGCCAGTGGCGGACAGTCCGACTTTTCACCCCTCCACTTT.

The V call is TRBV28, the J call TRBJ1-4; perhaps TRBD1 as D (6 bases). Germline V gene lookup returns CDR1 MDHEN and CDR2 SYDVKM. The CDR3 is made up of 14 amino acids. The V end was cut by 6 bases, the J end by 6 bases, with 14 bases between. The CDR3 DNA reads as TGTGCCAGCAGGGGACAAGTCCAGGATGAAAAACTGTTTTTT. Its protein product is CASRGQVQDEKLFF.

The chain combines TRBV6-5 with TRBJ2-7, with D possibly being TRBD1 (5 bases). V was clipped by 2 bases and J by 8 bases, with 7 bases between them. The length of the CDR3 is 11 residues. CDR1 is MNHEY, CDR2 SVGAGI, per germline. CDR3 DNA: TGTGCCAGCAGTTACAGGGGAAAGCAGTACTTC. Amino acid sequence: CASSYRGKQYF.

This rearrangement joins TRBV4-3 to TRBJ1-2; tentative D call: TRBD1 (5 bases). CDR3 size: 14 residues. The V gene lost 3 bases and the J gene lost 5 bases, with 13 bases spanning the gap. Germline V lookup: CDR1 LGHNA, CDR2 YSLEER. For the CDR3, the DNA is TGCGCCAGCAGCCACGCGGACATGAGATATGGCTACACCTTC. This encodes CASSHADMRYGYTF.

The chain carries TRBV4-3 and TRBJ2-2, with 9 bases that match TRBD2. The CDR3 has 17 amino acids. Trimming cost V 1 base and J 7 bases; bases outside gene matches: 10. The germline gives CDR1 LGHNA, CDR2 YSLEER. The CDR3 nucleotides are TGCGCCAGCAGCCAAGTTCTGGTAGCGGGGGAATACGGGGAGCTGTTTTTT. This encodes CASSQVLVAGEYGELFF.

The chain couples TRBV6-2 or TRBV6-3 to TRBJ2-3; 11 bases agree with TRBD2. Trimming at V came to 2 bases and at J to 1 base, leaving 2 bases not matched to a gene. CDR1 MNHEY and CDR2 SVGEGT come from the germline V gene. CDR3 length: 16 residues. Here the CDR3 DNA reads TGTGCCAGCAGTTACCGGGGACTAGCGGGCACAGATACGCAGTATTTT. Translation gives CASSYRGLAGTDTQYF.

The V gene is TRBV15, the J gene TRBJ2-7; D may be TRBD2 (6 bases). Trimming left V 3 bases short and J 7 bases short, with 10 bases between. The V gene's germline CDR1 is LNHNV and CDR2 YYDKDF (reference sequence). The CDR3 is 12 residues long. The CDR3 loop reads CATSREGLEQYF. CDR3 nucleotides: TGTGCCACCAGCAGGGAGGGGCTAGAGCAGTACTTC.

This clone has just one count. The J gene is TRBJ1-5, the V gene TRBV12-3 or TRBV12-4, with D tentatively TRBD1 (5 bases). V dropped 6 bases and J dropped 7 bases, with 13 bases sitting between them. The CDR3 sequence is 13 residues long. The CDR3 region has the DNA TGTGCCAGCAGCCCAAGCGGGGGACAGCCCCAGCATTTT. It is translated as CASSPSGGQPQHF.

The chain uses TRBV11-3 and TRBJ2-3; 7 bases align to TRBD1. CDR1 and CDR2 from the germline V gene are SGHNT and YENEEA. V shed 4 bases, J shed 0 bases, and the junction held 1 base outside the gene matches. The CDR3 is made up of 14 amino acids. This CDR3 is CASSSQGSTDTQYF. The DNA of the CDR3 is TGTGCCAGCAGCTCACAGGGGAGCACAGATACGCAGTATTTT.

The chain combines TRBV6-5 with TRBJ2-3; D might be TRBD2 (5 bases). The CDR3 spans 15 residues. CDR1 and CDR2 (germline): MNHEY, SVGAGI. Trimming took off 0 bases at V and 1 base at J, with 8 bases between the two ends. CDR3 bases: TGTGCCAGCAGTTACTCGAGGCGGGGCACAGATACGCAGTATTTT. It yields the protein CASSYSRRGTDTQYF.

This chain links TRBV19 with TRBJ2-1, with a possible D match to TRBD2 (6 bases). The CDR3 sequence is 16 residues long. Germline CDR1 and CDR2: LNHDA and SQIVND (reference sequence). The V gene lost 7 bases and the J gene lost 2 bases, with 18 bases spanning the gap. Here the CDR3 reads CASNTDGGRPYNEQFF. The CDR3 DNA reads TGTGCCAGTAACACAGACGGGGGACGACCCTACAATGAGCAGTTCTTC. The entire variable domain, with the rest obtained from reference TRBV19 and TRBJ2-1, is as follows: DGGITQSPKYLFRKEGQNVTLSCEQNLNHDAMYWYRQDPGQGLRLIYYSQIVNDFQKGDIAEGYSVSREKKESFPLTVTSAQKNPTAFYLCASNTDGGRPYNEQFFGPGTRLTVL.

The rearrangement links TRBV6-5 to TRBJ1-5, with TRBD1 matching 9 bases. In germline, CDR1 is MNHEY, CDR2 SVGAGI. The CDR3 consists of 15 residues. J gave up 3 bases and V 5 bases, and 5 bases lay outside the gene matches. The CDR3 loop is CASSRDRANNQPQHF. The CDR3 DNA reads as TGTGCCAGCAGTAGGGACAGGGCTAACAATCAGCCCCAGCATTTT.

V is TRBV10-3 and J is TRBJ1-1, with D unclear. The V gene lost 6 bases and the J gene lost 1 base, with 9 bases spanning the gap. This CDR3 is 13 amino acids long. The germline CDR1 and CDR2 sequences are ENHRY and SYGVKD. The CDR3 loop is CAIRVDWNTEAFF. CDR3 DNA sequence: TGTGCCATCAGGGTAGACTGGAACACTGAAGCTTTCTTT.

The rearrangement links TRBV13 to TRBJ2-3; the D gene is possibly TRBD1 (6 bases). Trimming pared 1 base from V and 7 bases from J, leaving 15 bases between. Germline CDR1 and CDR2: PRHDT and FYEKMQ (reference sequence). This CDR3 is built from 15 residues. The CDR3 reads CASSLAGALSYTQYF. CDR3 coding DNA: TGTGCCAGCAGCTTAGCAGGGGCCCTAAGCTATACGCAGTATTTT.

This clone was counted only a few times. V gene TRBV6-5 combines with J gene TRBJ2-7; 11 nucleotides line up with TRBD2. V lost 6 bases, J lost 4 bases, and 2 bases stayed unmatched. The CDR3 totals 13 residues. Looked up from germline, CDR1 is MNHEY and CDR2 is SVGAGI. As DNA, the CDR3 is TGTGCCAGCAGCGGGACTAGCGGTTACGAGCAGTACTTC. As protein: CASSGTSGYEQYF.

The V and J genes are TRBV3-1 (or the pseudogene TRBV3-2) and TRBJ2-3, with 10 bases lining up with TRBD2. Losses at the gene ends were 4 bases for V and 5 bases for J; bases not matched to a gene: 6. Germline V lookup: CDR1 LGHDT, CDR2 YNNKEL (reference sequence). The CDR3 is 15 residues long. The CDR3 nucleotides read TGTGCCAGCAGCCGTCTAGCGGGAGTGGGAGATACGCAGTATTTT. Protein: CASSRLAGVGDTQYF.

The table lists this clone with a few counts. This chain uses TRBV6-5 with TRBJ1-2; no clear D gene. Trimming left V 4 bases short and J 4 bases short, with 7 bases between. Germline lookup yields CDR1 MNHEY and CDR2 SVGAGI. The CDR3 is 12 residues long. CDR3 region: CASSSHTYGYTF. The CDR3 nucleotides read TGTGCCAGCAGTTCCCACACCTATGGCTACACCTTC.